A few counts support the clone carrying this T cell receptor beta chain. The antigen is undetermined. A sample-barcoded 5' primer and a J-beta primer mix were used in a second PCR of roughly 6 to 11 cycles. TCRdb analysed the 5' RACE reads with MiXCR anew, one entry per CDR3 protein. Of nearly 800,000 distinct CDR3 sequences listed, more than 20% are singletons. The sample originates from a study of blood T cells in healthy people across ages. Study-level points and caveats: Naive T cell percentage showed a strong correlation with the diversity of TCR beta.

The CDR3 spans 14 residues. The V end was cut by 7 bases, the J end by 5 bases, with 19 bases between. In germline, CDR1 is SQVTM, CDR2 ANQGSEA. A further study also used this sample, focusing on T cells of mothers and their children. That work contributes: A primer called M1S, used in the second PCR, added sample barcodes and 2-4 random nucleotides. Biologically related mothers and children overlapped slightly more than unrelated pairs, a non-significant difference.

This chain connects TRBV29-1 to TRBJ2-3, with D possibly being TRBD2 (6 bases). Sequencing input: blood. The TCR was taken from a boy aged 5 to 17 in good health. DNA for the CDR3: TGCAGCGCCGCCGGGTCAGCGGGTAAAGATACGCAGTATTTT. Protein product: CSAAGSAGKDTQYF.